This passage covers 26 T cell receptor beta chains from one sample sequenced in a study of shared clonotypes between healthy human individuals. The assay was immunoSEQ multiplex PCR, and TCRdb's table has in-frame clones only and misses some. The profile shows 2 million to 2.5 million clones, 80% to 95% of them singletons. Specimen: naive CD4+ T cells from PBMCs. Sample subset: CD45RA+ positively selected. The receptor set was obtained from a man aged 18 to 30 in good health. Some clones in this sample may be carry-over from other donors' samples.

The chain recombines TRBV21-1 with TRBJ1-1. TRBV21-1 counts as a pseudogene. The CDR3 loop spans 14 amino acids. The CDR3 coding sequence is TGTGCCAGCAGCTCCCAAGAGGGGAACACTGAAGCTTTCTTT. Residues: CASSSQEGNTEAFF.

The chain couples TRBV6-1 to TRBJ1-1; possibly TRBD1 for D (5 bases). Trimming stripped 1 base from V and 5 bases from J, with 14 bases between. Germline V gene sequence: CDR1 MNHNS, CDR2 SASEGT. The length of the CDR3 is 15 residues. The CDR3 is CASSEDRSPGTEAFF. The DNA for the CDR3 is TGTGCCAGCAGTGAAGACAGGTCCCCCGGGACTGAAGCTTTCTTT.

The chain combines TRBV5-1 with TRBJ2-7; perhaps TRBD1 as D (6 bases). CDR3 length: 15 residues. V was cut by 0 bases and J by 3 bases, with 13 bases left in between. The germline V gene encodes CDR1 SGHRS and CDR2 YFSETQ. The CDR3 DNA follows: TGCGCCAGCAGCTTGGATCAGGGGCCCTACTACGAGCAGTACTTC. Translating gives CASSLDQGPYYEQYF.

This clone showed up just once. The chain links TRBV29-1 to TRBJ2-3; 10 nucleotides match TRBD1. Germline V gene data show CDR1 as SQVTM and CDR2 as ANQGSEA. The CDR3 has 13 residues. With V trimmed by 3 bases and J by 5 bases, 2 bases remained unmatched. The CDR3 loop reads CSVDRTGGDTQYF. The CDR3 coding sequence is TGCAGCGTTGATAGGACAGGGGGAGATACGCAGTATTTT.

The CDR3 here is CASSLRSTGSYNEQFF. The CDR3 DNA reads TGTGCCAGCAGCCTGAGGAGCACGGGATCCTACAATGAGCAGTTCTTC. The chain uses TRBV5-6 and TRBJ2-1, with D tentatively TRBD2 (5 bases). Per germline, CDR1 SGHDT and CDR2 YYEEEE. This CDR3 region has 16 residues. The ends were cut back, 4 bases at V and 1 base at J, with 15 bases in the middle.

The V gene is TRBV5-1, the J gene TRBJ2-7; 7 positions agree with TRBD1. V gave up 6 bases and J gave up 1 base; unmatched junction bases: 10. CDR1 and CDR2 from the germline V gene are SGHRS and YFSETQ. The CDR3 is 15 amino acids. CDR3 region: CASTRGQLNSYEQYF. The CDR3 bases are TGCGCCAGCACCAGGGGACAGCTGAATTCCTACGAGCAGTACTTC.

V and J are TRBV6-6 and TRBJ1-1; TRBD1 matches at 7 bases. This CDR3 has 16 residues. The germline V gene encodes CDR1 MNHNY and CDR2 SVGAGI (reference sequence). Trimming cost V 10 bases and J 0 bases; bases outside gene matches: 14. The CDR3 reads CATGARDSVMNTEAFF. CDR3 DNA sequence: TGTGCCACAGGGGCCCGGGACAGCGTCATGAACACTGAAGCTTTCTTT.

This sequence joins TRBV13 and TRBJ2-3, with 8 nucleotides matching TRBD2. V lost 1 base to trimming and J lost 0 bases; unmatched junction nucleotides: 9. CDR3 length equals 18 residues. Germline V gives CDR1 PRHDT, CDR2 FYEKMQ (reference sequence). The CDR3 sequence is CASSLESSGLESTDTQYF. The CDR3 DNA follows: TGTGCCAGCAGCTTAGAGTCTAGCGGGCTTGAAAGCACAGATACGCAGTATTTT.

Comments on this clone: Additional DNA sequences in this sample encode the identical CDR3. The chain couples TRBV5-6 to TRBJ2-5, with D possibly being TRBD2 (5 bases). V lost 0 bases to trimming and J lost 4 bases, with 7 bases between them. Germline V gene lookup returns CDR1 SGHDT and CDR2 YYEEEE. This CDR3 region has 13 residues. CDR3 residues: CASSLEAGETQYF. CDR3 in DNA: TGTGCCAGCAGCTTGGAGGCGGGAGAGACCCAGTACTTC.

The V gene is TRBV15, the J gene TRBJ1-1; perhaps TRBD1 as D (5 bases). The CDR3 extends over 15 amino acids. V was trimmed by 0 bases and J by 6 bases, leaving 14 bases between them. Germline-derived CDR1 and CDR2 are LNHNV and YYDKDF (reference sequence). The CDR3 bases are TGTGCCACCAGCAGAGATGCGATGGGACGGGCTGAAGCTTTCTTT. Its translation: CATSRDAMGRAEAFF.

The rearrangement uses TRBV28 and TRBJ1-5; 7 bases agree with TRBD1. V shed 5 bases and J 6 bases; nucleotides not matched to a gene: 7. The CDR3 is 14 residues long. The germline V gene encodes CDR1 MDHEN and CDR2 SYDVKM. This CDR3 is CASSPMTGSQPQHF. The CDR3 DNA follows: TGTGCCAGCAGTCCGATGACAGGGTCTCAGCCCCAGCATTTT. Full variable domain (outside the CDR3, taken from reference TRBV28 and TRBJ1-5): DVKVTQSSRYLVKRTGEKVFLECVQDMDHENMFWYRQDPGLGLRLIYFSYDVKMKEKGDIPEGYSVSREKKERFSLILESASTNQTSMYLCASSPMTGSQPQHFGDGTRLSIL.

The chain recombines TRBV29-1 with TRBJ2-7; D may be TRBD1 (5 bases). Germline CDR1 reads SQVTM; CDR2 reads ANQGSEA. This CDR3 is built from 13 residues. Trimming shortened V by 4 bases and J by 2 bases, and 12 bases separated the two germline ends. CDR3 sequence: CSVVSQVTYEQYF. The CDR3 bases are TGCAGCGTTGTTTCACAGGTAACCTACGAGCAGTACTTC.

This sequence joins TRBV5-4 and TRBJ1-1, with D possibly TRBD1 on 5 matching bases. Looked up from germline, CDR1 is SGHNT and CDR2 is YYREEE (reference sequence). This CDR3 comprises 14 residues. V dropped 3 bases and J dropped 2 bases, with 11 bases sitting between them. The CDR3 DNA follows: TGTGCCAGCAGCTCCGGGGCCCTCAACACTGAAGCTTTCTTT. Protein: CASSSGALNTEAFF.

This rearrangement joins TRBV2 to TRBJ1-2; 7 bases are a match to TRBD1. Germline lookup yields CDR1 SNHLY and CDR2 FYNNEI. CDR3 length: 14 amino acids. The V gene end was trimmed by 4 bases and the J gene end by 1 base; junction bases not matched to a gene: 3. The CDR3 region has the DNA TGTGCCAGCAGTGCCGGGACAGTTAACTATGGCTACACCTTC. Translating it yields CASSAGTVNYGYTF.

V usage is TRBV29-1 and J usage is TRBJ2-1; TRBD2 matches 7 bases. Trimming removed 4 bases from V and 6 bases from J; junction bases left unmatched: 6. This CDR3 comprises 13 residues. Germline V lookup: CDR1 SQVTM, CDR2 ANQGSEA. The CDR3 DNA reads TGCAGCGTTGTGGCGGGAGCGCGCAATGAGCAGTTCTTC. The encoded protein is CSVVAGARNEQFF.

The chain is built from TRBV10-3 and TRBJ2-5; D tentatively fits TRBD1 or TRBD2 (5 bases each). There are 15 residues in the CDR3. Germline V gives CDR1 ENHRY, CDR2 SYGVKD. V lost 5 bases and J 0 bases, leaving 13 bases between the germline ends. This chain's CDR3 is CAISLGRRYQETQYF. The CDR3, as DNA: TGTGCCATCAGTCTGGGACGGAGGTACCAAGAGACCCAGTACTTC.

V usage is TRBV29-1 and J usage is TRBJ1-3; perhaps TRBD1 as D (5 bases). The CDR3 has 12 residues. The V gene's germline CDR1 is SQVTM and CDR2 ANQGSEA. Between the trimmed V and J ends, which lost 2 bases and 7 bases, there was a span of 9 bases. The CDR3 region is CSVETGSNTIYF. Here the CDR3 DNA reads TGCAGCGTTGAAACAGGATCTAACACCATATATTTT.

This chain uses TRBV30 with TRBJ2-7; D is perhaps TRBD2 (6 bases). The V end was cut by 0 bases, the J end by 6 bases, with 21 bases between. Germline values: CDR1 GTSNPN, CDR2 SVGIG (reference sequence). The CDR3 consists of 16 residues. In nucleotides, the CDR3 is TGTGCCTGGAGTGTAATCGGGAGTTCAGGCGCTCGCGAGCAGTACTTC. Translation gives CAWSVIGSSGAREQYF. Combining the CDR3 with reference TRBV30 and TRBJ2-7 gives the whole variable domain SQTIHQWPATLVQPVGSPLSLECTVEGTSNPNLYWYRQAAGRGLQLLFYSVGIGQISSEVPQNLSASRPQDRQFILSSKKLLLSDSGFYLCAWSVIGSSGAREQYFGPGTRLTVT.

This chain links TRBV27 with TRBJ2-7; 12 bases agree with TRBD2. Looked up from germline, CDR1 is MNHEY and CDR2 is SMNVEV (reference sequence). CDR3 length: 16 amino acids. Trimming removed 3 bases from V and 5 bases from J; junction bases left unmatched: 8. As DNA, the CDR3 is TGTGCCAGCAGTTTCTTGCTAGCGGGAGGGCCCCACGAGCAGTACTTC. It encodes CASSFLLAGGPHEQYF.

The chain couples TRBV5-4 to TRBJ2-4; 7 bases align to TRBD1. The ends lost 4 bases at V and 2 bases at J; junction bases unmatched: 3. Germline V gene lookup returns CDR1 SGHNT and CDR2 YYREEE (reference sequence). The CDR3 is 14 amino acids. CDR3 DNA sequence: TGTGCCAGCAGCGTACAGGGGACCAAAAACATTCAGTACTTC. Amino acid sequence: CASSVQGTKNIQYF.

As for this clone: The same CDR3 is also encoded by other DNA sequences in this sample. The chain carries TRBV9 and TRBJ1-5, with D possibly TRBD1 on 5 matching bases. V was cut by 4 bases and J by 0 bases, with 8 bases left in between. The CDR3 loop spans 14 amino acids. Germline V CDR1 and CDR2: SGDLS, YYNGEE. The CDR3: CASSPGTSNQPQHF. The CDR3 DNA reads as TGTGCCAGCAGCCCAGGGACTAGCAATCAGCCCCAGCATTTT.

This chain links TRBV7-2 with TRBJ1-1; D not resolved. The V and J ends lost 3 bases and 6 bases respectively, with 14 bases between them. The CDR3 is 14 amino acids. Germline V gives CDR1 SGHTA, CDR2 FQGNSA. CDR3 nucleotide sequence: TGTGCCAGCAGCTTGGGGATATGGCCAGCTGAAGCTTTCTTT. This sequence encodes CASSLGIWPAEAFF. Full variable domain (missing parts from reference TRBV7-2 and TRBJ1-1): GAGVSQSPSNKVTEKGKDVELRCDPISGHTALYWYRQSLGQGLEFLIYFQGNSAPDKSGLPSDRFSAERTGGSVSTLTIQRTQQEDSAVYLCASSLGIWPAEAFFGQGTRLTVV.

The chain recombines TRBV4-2 with TRBJ2-3; 9 nucleotides align to TRBD2. Germline CDR1 reads LGHNA; CDR2 reads YNFKEQ. J was trimmed by 4 bases and V by 6 bases; bases with no gene match: 17. CDR3 length: 18 amino acids. CDR3 DNA sequence: TGTGCCAGCAGTCCAAGACGACCGGCTAGCGGGACCCCAGATACGCAGTATTTT. Residues: CASSPRRPASGTPDTQYF.

The chain employs TRBV5-8 and TRBJ2-4; 7 bases agree with TRBD1. Germline V gene data show CDR1 as SGHTS and CDR2 as YDEGEE. The CDR3 is 15 amino acids. V shed 0 bases, J shed 15 bases, and the junction held 15 bases outside the gene matches. Here the CDR3 reads CASSLAEGDSFWRYF. The CDR3 DNA reads TGTGCCAGCAGCTTGGCCGAAGGGGACAGTTTCTGGCGGTACTTC.

CDR3 residues: CASSYSHAGPNTEAFF. Written as DNA, the CDR3 is TGTGCCAGCAGTTATTCCCATGCGGGGCCGAACACTGAAGCTTTCTTT. V and J are TRBV6-5 and TRBJ1-1, with D maybe TRBD1 (5 bases). Deletions cut 3 bases from V and 1 base from J, with 15 bases between. The CDR3 has 16 amino acids. Germline assignment: CDR1 MNHEY and CDR2 SVGAGI.

V and J are TRBV7-7 and TRBJ2-1, with D tentatively TRBD1 (5 bases). The CDR3 is 13 residues long. Germline CDR1 and CDR2: SSHAT and FNYEAQ (reference sequence). Trimming left V 1 base short and J 10 bases short, with 11 bases between. CDR3 sequence: CASSLEGVGEQFF. DNA for the CDR3: TGTGCCAGCAGCTTAGAAGGGGTAGGAGAGCAGTTCTTC.